This T cell receptor beta chain was recorded in a study of blood T cell repertoires in COVID-19. Looking at the study overall: Acute-phase and convalescent COVID-19 samples originated in the United States, Italy and Spain. The cDNA or gDNA used as material had been derived from T cells, B-cell-depleted T cells, or PBMCs.

Original processing methods: Quantification of nucleated cells was approximated via reference gene primer amplification. Assay used: immunoSEQ multiplex PCR; TCRdb lists only in-frame clones, some missing. D and trimming come from the DNA, and the V and J calls and clone size come from that table. The repertoire holds a few hundred thousand clones, with around 84% as singletons. V lost 5 bases, J lost 5 bases, and 31 bases lay in between. CDR1 is MNHEY and CDR2 is SVGEGT in the germline V gene. This CDR3 spans 19 amino acids. The receptor's source is a human donor in a cohort sampled during active COVID-19. The gene calls are TRBV6-2 or TRBV6-3 and TRBJ2-7, with D possibly TRBD2 on 6 matching bases. The sample taken for sequencing was peripheral blood. CDR3 sequence reads: CASSRPSRGTTAVMHEQYF. The CDR3 DNA follows: TGTGCCAGCAGTAGACCTAGCCGGGGGACGACCGCGGTGATGCACGAGCAGTACTTC.